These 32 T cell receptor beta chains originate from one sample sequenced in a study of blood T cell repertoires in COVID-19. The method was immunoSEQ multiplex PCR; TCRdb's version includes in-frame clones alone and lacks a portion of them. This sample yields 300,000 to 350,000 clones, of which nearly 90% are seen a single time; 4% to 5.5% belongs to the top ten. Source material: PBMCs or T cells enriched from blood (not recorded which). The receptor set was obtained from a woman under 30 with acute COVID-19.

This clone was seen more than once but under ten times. CDR3 amino acids: CASSYSRLGNIQYF. CDR3 in DNA: TGTGCCAGCAGTTATAGTCGGCTAGGAAACATTCAGTACTTC. The rearrangement uses TRBV28 and TRBJ2-4; D remains ambiguous. The CDR3 covers 14 residues. Germline values: CDR1 MDHEN, CDR2 SYDVKM. V dropped 4 bases and J dropped 6 bases, with 13 bases sitting between them.

CDR3 nucleotide sequence: TGTGCCACCAGCAGATTCGGACAGGAGGAAAAACTGTTTTTT. Translated, it gives CATSRFGQEEKLFF. The chain carries TRBV15 and TRBJ1-4, with 7 bases aligning to TRBD1. Looked up from germline, CDR1 is LNHNV and CDR2 is YYDKDF (reference sequence). V gave up 2 bases and J gave up 8 bases; unmatched junction bases: 5. The CDR3 length is 14 residues.

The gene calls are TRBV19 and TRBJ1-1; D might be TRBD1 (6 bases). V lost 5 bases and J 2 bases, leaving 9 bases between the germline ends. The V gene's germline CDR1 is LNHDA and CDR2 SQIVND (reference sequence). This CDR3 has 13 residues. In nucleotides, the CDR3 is TGTGCCAGTAGTTACAGGGTTAACACTGAAGCTTTCTTT. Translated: CASSYRVNTEAFF.

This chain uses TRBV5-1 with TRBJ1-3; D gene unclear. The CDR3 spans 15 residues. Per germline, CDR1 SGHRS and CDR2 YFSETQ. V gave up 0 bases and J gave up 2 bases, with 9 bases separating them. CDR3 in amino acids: CASSLEQNPGNTIYF. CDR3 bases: TGCGCCAGCAGCTTGGAACAGAACCCTGGAAACACCATATATTTT.

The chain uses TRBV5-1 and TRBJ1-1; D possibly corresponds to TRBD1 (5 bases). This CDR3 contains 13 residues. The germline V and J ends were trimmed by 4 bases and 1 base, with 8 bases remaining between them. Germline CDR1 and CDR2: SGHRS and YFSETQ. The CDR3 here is CASSRGQNTEAFF. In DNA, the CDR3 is TGCGCCAGCAGCCGAGGACAGAACACTGAAGCTTTCTTT.

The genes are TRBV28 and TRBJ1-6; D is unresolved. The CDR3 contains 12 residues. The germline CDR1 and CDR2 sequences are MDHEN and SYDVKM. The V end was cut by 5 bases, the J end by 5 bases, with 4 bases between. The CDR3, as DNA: TGTGCCAGCAGTATAAATAATTCACCCCTCCACTTT. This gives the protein CASSINNSPLHF.

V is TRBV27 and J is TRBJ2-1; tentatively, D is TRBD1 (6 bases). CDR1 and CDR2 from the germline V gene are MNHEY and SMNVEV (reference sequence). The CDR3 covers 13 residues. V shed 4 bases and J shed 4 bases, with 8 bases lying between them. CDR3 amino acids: CASSSTGYNEQFF. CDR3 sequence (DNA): TGTGCCAGCAGTTCCACAGGGTACAATGAGCAGTTCTTC.

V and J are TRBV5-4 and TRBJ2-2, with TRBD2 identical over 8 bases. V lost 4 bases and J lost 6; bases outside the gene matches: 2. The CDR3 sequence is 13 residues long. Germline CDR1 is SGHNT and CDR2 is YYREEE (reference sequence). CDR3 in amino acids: CASSSGGAGELFF. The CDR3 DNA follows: TGTGCCAGCAGCAGCGGGGGCGCCGGGGAGCTGTTTTTT.

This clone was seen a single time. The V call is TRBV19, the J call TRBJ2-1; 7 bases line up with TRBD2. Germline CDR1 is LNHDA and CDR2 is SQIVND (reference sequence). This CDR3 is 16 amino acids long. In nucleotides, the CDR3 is TGTGCGAGTGGGGGACTAACCATTTCCCCCTACAATGAGCAGTTCTTC. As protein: CASGGLTISPYNEQFF.

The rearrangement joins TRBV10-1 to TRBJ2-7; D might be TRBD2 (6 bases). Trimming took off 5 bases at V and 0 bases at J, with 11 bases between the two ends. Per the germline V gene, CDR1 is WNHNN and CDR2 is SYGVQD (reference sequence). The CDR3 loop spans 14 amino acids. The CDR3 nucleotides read TGCGCCAGCAGTTCGGGAGTCTCCTCCTACGAGCAGTACTTC. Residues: CASSSGVSSYEQYF.

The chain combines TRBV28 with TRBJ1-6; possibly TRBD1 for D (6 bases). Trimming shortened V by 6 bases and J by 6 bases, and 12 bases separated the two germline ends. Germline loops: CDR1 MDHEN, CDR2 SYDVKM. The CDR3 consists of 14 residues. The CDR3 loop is CASSPGQSNSPLHF. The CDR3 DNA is TGTGCCAGCAGCCCCGGACAGAGTAATTCACCCCTCCACTTT.

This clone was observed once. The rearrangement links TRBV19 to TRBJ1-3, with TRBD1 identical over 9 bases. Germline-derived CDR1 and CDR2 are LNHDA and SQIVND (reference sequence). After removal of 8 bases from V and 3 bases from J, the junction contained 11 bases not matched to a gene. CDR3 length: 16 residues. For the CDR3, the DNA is TGTGCCAGTTCCCCCCCACAGGGGGCGAGTGGAAACACCATATATTTT. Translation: CASSPPQGASGNTIYF.

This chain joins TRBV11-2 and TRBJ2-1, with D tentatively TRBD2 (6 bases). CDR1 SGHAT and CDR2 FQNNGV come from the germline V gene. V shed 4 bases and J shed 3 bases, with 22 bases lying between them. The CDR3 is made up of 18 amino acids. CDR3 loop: CASSSALNRDSIYNEQFF. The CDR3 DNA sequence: TGTGCCAGCAGCTCCGCGCTGAACCGGGACTCCATCTACAATGAGCAGTTCTTC.

As DNA, the CDR3 is TGTGCCAGCAGTGAAGCGGAGGCCAAGGGCACTTTCTTT. As protein: CASSEAEAKGTFF. This sequence joins TRBV2 and TRBJ1-1; D uncertain. Germline-derived CDR1 and CDR2 are SNHLY and FYNNEI. Trimming cost V 0 bases and J 12 bases, with 14 bases left between them. The CDR3 is made up of 13 amino acids.

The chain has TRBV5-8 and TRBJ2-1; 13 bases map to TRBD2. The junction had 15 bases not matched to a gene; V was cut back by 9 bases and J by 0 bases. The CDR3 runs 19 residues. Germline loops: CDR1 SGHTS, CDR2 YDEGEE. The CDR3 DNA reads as TGTGCCAACACTACTCGGACTAGCGGGAGAGGATACTCCTACAATGAGCAGTTCTTC. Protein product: CANTTRTSGRGYSYNEQFF. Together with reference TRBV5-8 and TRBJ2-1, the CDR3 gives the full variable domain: EAGVTQSPTHLIKTRGQQATLRCSPISGHTSVYWYQQALGLGLQFLLWYDEGEERNRGNFPPRFSGRQFPNYSSELNVNALELEDSALYLCANTTRTSGRGYSYNEQFFGPGTRLTVL.

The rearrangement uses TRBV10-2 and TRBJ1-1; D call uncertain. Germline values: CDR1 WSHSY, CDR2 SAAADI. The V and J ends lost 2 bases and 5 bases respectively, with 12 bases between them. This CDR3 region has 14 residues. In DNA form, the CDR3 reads TGCGCCAGCAGTGAGGAGGGTACGAGGACTGAAGCTTTCTTT. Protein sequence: CASSEEGTRTEAFF.

DNA of the CDR3: TGCGCCAGCAGCTTGACGGGAAACACTGAAGCTTTCTTT. Protein sequence: CASSLTGNTEAFF. The rearrangement joins TRBV5-1 to TRBJ1-1; D gene ambiguous. This CDR3 has 13 amino acids. CDR1 is SGHRS, CDR2 YFSETQ, per germline. Trimming took 1 base from V and 2 from J, leaving 6 bases between them.

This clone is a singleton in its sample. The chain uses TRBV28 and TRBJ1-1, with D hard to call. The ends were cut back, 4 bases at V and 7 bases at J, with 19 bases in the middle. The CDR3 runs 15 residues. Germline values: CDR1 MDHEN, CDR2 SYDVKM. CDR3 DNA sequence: TGTGCCAGCAGTTCCCCCCCCGGAGGCAGACATGAAGCTTTCTTT. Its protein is CASSSPPGGRHEAFF.

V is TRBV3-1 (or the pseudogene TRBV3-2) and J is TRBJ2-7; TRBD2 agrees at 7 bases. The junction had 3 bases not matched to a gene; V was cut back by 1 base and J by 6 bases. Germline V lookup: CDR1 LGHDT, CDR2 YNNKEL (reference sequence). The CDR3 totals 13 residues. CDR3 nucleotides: TGTGCCAGCAGCCAAGGAGCGGGATTCGAGCAGTACTTC. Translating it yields CASSQGAGFEQYF.

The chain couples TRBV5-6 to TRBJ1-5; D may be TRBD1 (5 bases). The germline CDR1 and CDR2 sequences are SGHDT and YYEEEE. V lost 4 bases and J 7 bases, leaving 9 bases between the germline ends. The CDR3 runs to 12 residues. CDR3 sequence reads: CASSLEGQPQHF. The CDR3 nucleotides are TGTGCCAGCAGCCTGGAGGGGCAGCCCCAGCATTTT.

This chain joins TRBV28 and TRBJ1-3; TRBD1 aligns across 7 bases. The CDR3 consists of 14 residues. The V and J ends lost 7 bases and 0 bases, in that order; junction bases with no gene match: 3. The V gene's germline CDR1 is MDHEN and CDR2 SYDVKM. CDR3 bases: TGTGCCAGCACGTCAGGGGGCTCTGGAAACACCATATATTTT. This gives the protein CASTSGGSGNTIYF.

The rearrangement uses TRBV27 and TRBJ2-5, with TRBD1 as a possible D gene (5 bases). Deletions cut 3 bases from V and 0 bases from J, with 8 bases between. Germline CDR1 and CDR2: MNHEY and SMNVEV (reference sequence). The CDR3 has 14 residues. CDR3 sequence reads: CASSFIGDQETQYF. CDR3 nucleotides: TGTGCCAGCAGTTTTATAGGGGACCAAGAGACCCAGTACTTC.

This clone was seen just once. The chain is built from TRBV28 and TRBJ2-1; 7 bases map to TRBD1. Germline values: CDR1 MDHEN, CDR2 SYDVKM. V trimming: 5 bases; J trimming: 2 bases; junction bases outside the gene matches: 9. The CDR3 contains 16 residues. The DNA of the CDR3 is TGTGCCAGCAGTGGAAGGACAGGTCTTACCTACAATGAGCAGTTCTTC. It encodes CASSGRTGLTYNEQFF. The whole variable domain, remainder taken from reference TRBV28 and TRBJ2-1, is DVKVTQSSRYLVKRTGEKVFLECVQDMDHENMFWYRQDPGLGLRLIYFSYDVKMKEKGDIPEGYSVSREKKERFSLILESASTNQTSMYLCASSGRTGLTYNEQFFGPGTRLTVL.

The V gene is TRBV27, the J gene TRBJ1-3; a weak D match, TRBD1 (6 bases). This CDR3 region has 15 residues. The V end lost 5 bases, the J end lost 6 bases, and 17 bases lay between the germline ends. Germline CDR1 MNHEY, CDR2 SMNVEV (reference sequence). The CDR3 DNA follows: TGTGCCAGCAGTCGCAAGCGGGGGGCCGAAAACACCATATATTTT. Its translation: CASSRKRGAENTIYF.

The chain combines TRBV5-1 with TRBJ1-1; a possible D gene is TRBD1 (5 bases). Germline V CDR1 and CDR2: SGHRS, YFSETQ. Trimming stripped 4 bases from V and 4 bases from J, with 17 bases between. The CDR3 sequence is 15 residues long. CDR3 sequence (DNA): TGCGCCAGCAGCCCAGCGGGGGGGAGTAGCACTGAAGCTTTCTTT. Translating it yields CASSPAGGSSTEAFF.

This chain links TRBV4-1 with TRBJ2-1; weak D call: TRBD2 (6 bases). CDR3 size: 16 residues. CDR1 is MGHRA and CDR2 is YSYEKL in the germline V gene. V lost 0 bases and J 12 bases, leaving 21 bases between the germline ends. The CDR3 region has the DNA TGCGCCAGCAGCCAAGAACAAACTAGCCGTAAGCAGGGGCAGTTCTTC. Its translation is CASSQEQTSRKQGQFF.

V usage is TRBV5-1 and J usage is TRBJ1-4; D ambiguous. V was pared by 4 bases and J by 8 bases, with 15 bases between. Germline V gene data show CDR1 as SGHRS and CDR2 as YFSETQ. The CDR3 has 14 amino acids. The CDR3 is CASSPGSTTEKLFF. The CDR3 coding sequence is TGCGCCAGCAGCCCGGGGAGCACTACGGAAAAACTGTTTTTT.

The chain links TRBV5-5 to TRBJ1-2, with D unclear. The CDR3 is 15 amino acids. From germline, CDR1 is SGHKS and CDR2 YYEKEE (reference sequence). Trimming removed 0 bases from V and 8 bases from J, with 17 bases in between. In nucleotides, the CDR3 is TGTGCCAGCAGCTTGGACGCAACCGCAGATTGGGGCTACACCTTC. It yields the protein CASSLDATADWGYTF.

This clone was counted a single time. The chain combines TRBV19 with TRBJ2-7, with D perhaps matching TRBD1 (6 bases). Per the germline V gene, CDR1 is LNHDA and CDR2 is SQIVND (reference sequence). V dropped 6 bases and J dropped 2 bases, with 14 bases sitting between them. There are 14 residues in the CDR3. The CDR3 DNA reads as TGTGCCAGTAGCCGGGACATAAAAACCTACGAGCAGTACTTC. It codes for CASSRDIKTYEQYF.

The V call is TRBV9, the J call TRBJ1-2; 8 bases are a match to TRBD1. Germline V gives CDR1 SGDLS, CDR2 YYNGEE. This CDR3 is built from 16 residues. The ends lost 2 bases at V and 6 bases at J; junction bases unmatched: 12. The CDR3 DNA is TGTGCCAGCAGCGTGACGACCCAGGGGGCTAGGGATGGCTACACCTTC. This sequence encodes CASSVTTQGARDGYTF.

The CDR3 loop reads CASRPEVTNTEAFF. Here the CDR3 DNA reads TGTGCCAGCAGGCCTGAGGTCACGAACACTGAAGCTTTCTTT. The chain employs TRBV6-4 and TRBJ1-1, with D hard to call. Trimming stripped 6 bases from V and 1 base from J, with 12 bases between. CDR1 is MRHNA and CDR2 is SNTAGT in the germline V gene. The CDR3 spans 14 residues.

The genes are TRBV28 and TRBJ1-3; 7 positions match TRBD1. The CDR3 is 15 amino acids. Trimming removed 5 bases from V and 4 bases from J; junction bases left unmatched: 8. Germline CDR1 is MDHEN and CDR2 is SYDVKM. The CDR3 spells CASSPGGSRGNTIYF. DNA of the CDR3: TGTGCCAGCAGTCCAGGGGGAAGCCGGGGAAACACCATATATTTT.